The 26 T cell receptor beta chains presented below share a single source sample, sequenced in a study of regulatory T cells in long-lasting Graves disease. As for time point: newly diagnosed GD, antithyroid drugs for less than 3 months. The TCR library used RNA extracted from PBMCs. Building of the TCR beta libraries involved iRepertoire HTBI primers and Arm-PCR of CDR3 regions. One entry per CDR3 protein results from TCRdb running MiXCR on the multiplex PCR reads. The table lists about 450,000 distinct CDR3 sequences, about 15% of them singletons, with approximately 17% in the top ten. These data were also filed under a second study, of T cells in Graves' hyperthyroidism and ophthalmopathy.

This material consisted of peripheral blood mononuclear cells (PBMCs), taken at new diagnosis, from a patient treated with antithyroid drugs. These receptors were obtained from a woman between 50 and 59 years old with Graves disease.

This clonotype appeared many times. The chain joins TRBV2 to TRBJ1-2, with D unresolved. V was cut by 2 bases and J by 4 bases, with 5 bases left in between. Germline lookup yields CDR1 SNHLY and CDR2 FYNNEI. CDR3 length equals 12 residues. CDR3 region: CASSENGYGYTF. The CDR3 DNA reads as TGTGCCAGCAGTGAAAACGGCTATGGCTACACCTTC.

As concerns this clonotype: Sequence at one end of the junction differs from germline and may be a read error. V usage is TRBV29-1 and J usage is TRBJ2-1; TRBD1 is a possible D gene (6 bases). Germline V gene data show CDR1 as SQVTM and CDR2 as ANQGSEA. CDR3 size: 13 residues. The DNA for the CDR3 is TGCAGCGGCATAACAGGGTTATACAATGAGCAGCTCTTC. Translation: CSGITGLYNEQLF.

This clonotype was picked up many times. This chain links TRBV2 with TRBJ1-4; D possibly corresponds to TRBD1 (5 bases). Trimming removed 7 bases from V and 4 bases from J, with 13 bases in between. This CDR3 region has 14 residues. The germline V gene encodes CDR1 SNHLY and CDR2 FYNNEI. This chain's CDR3 is CASTTWGLNEKLFF. The CDR3, as DNA: TGTGCCAGCACCACATGGGGCCTTAATGAAAAACTGTTTTTT.

Ten or more counts support this clonotype. The J gene is TRBJ2-3, the V gene TRBV18, with 7 bases identical to TRBD1. Germline CDR1 KGHSH, CDR2 LQKENI. This CDR3 contains 15 residues. V shed 5 bases, J shed 0 bases, and the junction held 5 bases outside the gene matches. Written as DNA, the CDR3 is TGTGCCAGCTCAGCCAACAGGGGAAGCACAGATACGCAGTATTTT. Encoded protein: CASSANRGSTDTQYF.

This clonotype came up many times. The V gene is TRBV28, the J gene TRBJ1-2, with a tentative D call TRBD1 (6 bases). V lost 6 bases, J lost 7 bases, and 24 bases lay in between. CDR3 size: 16 residues. Germline V gene lookup returns CDR1 MDHEN and CDR2 SYDVKM. CDR3 loop: CASSHQKGQRAAGYTF. In DNA form, the CDR3 reads TGTGCCAGCAGCCATCAAAAAGGACAGCGGGCAGCTGGCTACACCTTC.

This clonotype has more than one count but fewer than ten. The rearrangement links TRBV5-1 to TRBJ2-6, with D unclear. Per the germline V gene, CDR1 is SGHRS and CDR2 is YFSETQ. V gave up 4 bases and J gave up 0 bases, with 5 bases separating them. The CDR3 consists of 14 residues. DNA of the CDR3: TGCGCCAGCAGCCCGGCCTCTGGGGCCAACGTCCTGACTTTC. This translates into CASSPASGANVLTF.

In its sample, this clonotype was seen a few times. The rearrangement uses TRBV7-9 and TRBJ2-1; 14 nucleotides match TRBD2. CDR1 and CDR2 (germline): SEHNR, FQNEAQ (reference sequence). The CDR3 runs 17 residues. J gave up 5 bases and V 3 bases, and 6 bases lay outside the gene matches. The CDR3 DNA follows: TGTGCCAGCAGCTTCGGGACTAGCGGGAGCGATAACAATGAGCAGTTCTTC. As protein: CASSFGTSGSDNNEQFF.

The chain joins TRBV5-4 to TRBJ2-7; a possible D gene is TRBD1 (6 bases). Trimming pared 1 base from V and 2 bases from J, leaving 10 bases between. The CDR3 has 14 residues. The germline V gene has CDR1 SGHNT and CDR2 YYREEE (reference sequence). CDR3: CASSLTDSTYEQYF. CDR3 in DNA: TGTGCCAGCAGCTTGACGGACAGCACCTACGAGCAGTACTTC.

This clonotype has ten or more counts. J is TRBJ2-7 and V is TRBV29-1; 10 bases map to TRBD1. Germline CDR1 reads SQVTM; CDR2 reads ANQGSEA. J lost 3 bases, V lost 2 bases, and 4 bases had no gene match. The CDR3 sequence is 14 residues long. CDR3 amino acids: CSVETTGGFYEQYF. The CDR3 DNA follows: TGCAGCGTTGAAACGACAGGGGGCTTCTACGAGCAGTACTTC.

The J gene is TRBJ2-3, the V gene TRBV27; D call uncertain. Trimming cost V 4 bases and J 4 bases, with 15 bases left between them. The germline gives CDR1 MNHEY, CDR2 SMNVEV (reference sequence). The CDR3 runs 15 residues. As DNA, the CDR3 is TGTGCCAGCAGTTCAACCGCGACACCGGCAGATACGCAGTATTTT. It encodes CASSSTATPADTQYF.

This clonotype was picked up many times. J is TRBJ2-7 and V is TRBV2; D unresolved. Germline V gene lookup returns CDR1 SNHLY and CDR2 FYNNEI. The CDR3 consists of 13 residues. Trimming pared 0 bases from V and 6 bases from J, leaving 9 bases between. For the CDR3, the DNA is TGTGCCAGCAGTGAAGCGAGGCAACGCGAGCAGTACTTC. Translated, it gives CASSEARQREQYF.

There are many counts of this clonotype. An end of the junction differs from the germline gene, which may be a read error. This rearrangement joins TRBV5-1 to TRBJ2-7; D tentatively reads TRBD1 or TRBD2 (6 bases each). Germline loops: CDR1 SGHRS, CDR2 YFSETQ. The CDR3 has 15 residues. This CDR3 is CASSFGGLSSYEQYF. The CDR3 nucleotides read TGTGCCAGCAGCTTTGGGGGGCTGAGCTCCTACGAGCAGTACTTC.

This clonotype was observed at least ten times. The chain links TRBV6-2 or TRBV6-3 to TRBJ2-7; D is possibly TRBD1 (6 bases). V lost 5 bases, J lost 4 bases, and 21 bases lay in between. Germline V gives CDR1 MNHEY, CDR2 SVGEGT. The CDR3 totals 16 residues. CDR3 region: CASSEIGAGDGYEQYF. CDR3 coding DNA: TGTGCCAGCAGTGAAATTGGGGCAGGGGACGGGTACGAGCAGTACTTC.

This clonotype occurred a few times. The rearrangement uses TRBV3-1 and TRBJ2-7, with D possibly TRBD1 on 6 matching bases. The germline gives CDR1 LGHDT, CDR2 YNNKEL (reference sequence). CDR3 size: 13 residues. V was cut by 6 bases and J by 4 bases, with 13 bases left in between. The CDR3: CASRLGHNYEQYF. The CDR3 nucleotides read TGTGCCAGCAGGTTGGGACATAATTACGAGCAGTACTTC.

The rearrangement uses TRBV5-4 and TRBJ2-7; no firm D call. V was clipped by 2 bases and J by 2 bases, with 8 bases between them. This CDR3 comprises 13 residues. In germline, CDR1 is SGHNT, CDR2 YYREEE (reference sequence). The CDR3 sequence: CASSFIDAYEQYF. CDR3 bases: TGTGCCAGCAGCTTCATAGATGCCTACGAGCAGTACTTC.

The sample holds many counts of this clonotype. The genes are TRBV11-2 and TRBJ2-7; D is possibly TRBD1 or TRBD2 (5 bases each). V lost 1 base and J 7 bases, leaving 17 bases between the germline ends. The CDR3 totals 15 residues. Germline CDR1 SGHAT, CDR2 FQNNGV. In DNA form, the CDR3 reads TGTGCCAGCAGCTTAGCGAGGGGCGCGGCACGTGAGCAGTACTTC. It is translated as CASSLARGAAREQYF.

This clonotype came up many times. CDR3 bases: TGTGCCAGCAGCCTGATAGGGACAGGGGCAACTAATGAAAAACTGTTTTTT. Protein: CASSLIGTGATNEKLFF. V and J are TRBV27 and TRBJ1-4, with 10 positions matching TRBD1. The trim removed 6 bases at V and 0 bases at J, leaving 7 bases unmatched. CDR3 length: 17 residues. Germline loops: CDR1 MNHEY, CDR2 SMNVEV (reference sequence).

CDR3 amino acids: CASNGRGNSPLHF. As DNA, the CDR3 is TGTGCCAGCAACGGCAGGGGGAATTCACCCCTCCACTTT. The rearrangement uses TRBV27 and TRBJ1-6; 7 bases are shared with TRBD1. In germline, CDR1 is MNHEY, CDR2 SMNVEV (reference sequence). With 7 bases clipped from V and 7 bases from J, the junction kept 4 bases outside the gene matches. The CDR3 consists of 13 residues.

The chain recombines TRBV9 with TRBJ2-4, with 10 bases identical to TRBD2. The junction had 2 bases not matched to a gene; V was cut back by 0 bases and J by 8 bases. The CDR3 sequence is 14 residues long. CDR1 is SGDLS, CDR2 YYNGEE, per germline. The CDR3 sequence is CASSVAGLADIQYF. Written as DNA, the CDR3 is TGTGCCAGCAGCGTAGCAGGACTAGCGGACATTCAGTACTTC. The full variable domain, its missing parts supplied by reference TRBV9 and TRBJ2-4, is DSGVTQTPKHLITATGQRVTLRCSPRSGDLSVYWYQQSLDQGLQFLIQYYNGEERAKGNILERFSAQQFPDLHSELNLSSLELGDSALYFCASSVAGLADIQYFGAGTRLSVL.

In this sample, this clonotype turned up many times. The gene calls are TRBV28 and TRBJ1-1; a possible D gene is TRBD1 (5 bases). V lost 2 bases and J lost 0, with 7 bases in between. This CDR3 contains 14 residues. Germline V gene lookup returns CDR1 MDHEN and CDR2 SYDVKM. This chain's CDR3 is CASSLGALNTEAFF. CDR3 bases: TGTGCCAGCAGTTTAGGGGCCCTGAACACTGAAGCTTTCTTT.

This clonotype was recorded at least ten times. The chain carries TRBV6-1 and TRBJ2-2; 8 nucleotides agree with TRBD2. Germline V gives CDR1 MNHNS, CDR2 SASEGT. J gave up 5 bases and V 6 bases, and 5 bases lay outside the gene matches. The CDR3 runs to 14 residues. The CDR3 DNA reads as TGTGCCAGCAGCGGGAGGGTGGGAACCGGGGAGCTGTTTTTT. Translating it yields CASSGRVGTGELFF.

This clonotype was seen at least ten times. The chain uses TRBV6-9 and TRBJ2-7; D might be TRBD1 (6 bases). Trimming took off 3 bases at V and 0 bases at J, with 15 bases between the two ends. This CDR3 contains 16 residues. Germline-derived CDR1 and CDR2 are MNHGY and SVAAGI. The CDR3: CASSYAGTWSSYEQYF. CDR3 coding DNA: TGTGCCAGCAGTTACGCAGGGACATGGAGCTCCTACGAGCAGTACTTC.

This chain uses TRBV30 with TRBJ1-5; maybe TRBD1 (5 bases). The CDR3 runs to 15 residues. Germline values: CDR1 GTSNPN, CDR2 SVGIG (reference sequence). V lost 2 bases to trimming and J lost 7 bases, with 18 bases between them. CDR3: CAWSRPSGPRQPQHF. The DNA of the CDR3 is TGTGCCTGGAGTCGCCCCTCGGGGCCCAGGCAGCCCCAGCATTTT. Supplemented by reference TRBV30 and TRBJ1-5, the full variable domain reads SQTIHQWPATLVQPVGSPLSLECTVEGTSNPNLYWYRQAAGRGLQLLFYSVGIGQISSEVPQNLSASRPQDRQFILSSKKLLLSDSGFYLCAWSRPSGPRQPQHFGDGTRLSIL.

In this sample, this clonotype turned up a few times. V gene TRBV9 combines with J gene TRBJ1-4; 7 bases agree with TRBD1. The CDR3 contains 18 residues. CDR1 is SGDLS, CDR2 YYNGEE, per germline. V lost 0 bases to trimming and J lost 5 bases; unmatched junction nucleotides: 13. This chain's CDR3 is CASSVGPDRQGGNEKLFF. CDR3 in DNA: TGTGCCAGCAGCGTAGGTCCCGATAGACAGGGAGGAAATGAAAAACTGTTTTTT.

This rearrangement joins TRBV5-1 to TRBJ2-1, with 11 bases that match TRBD2. This CDR3 spans 14 amino acids. Losses at the gene ends were 4 bases for V and 9 bases for J; bases not matched to a gene: 6. Germline V gives CDR1 SGHRS, CDR2 YFSETQ. In nucleotides, the CDR3 is TGCGCCAGCAGCCAGGATCTAGCGGGAGGTGAGCAGTTCTTC. Translating it yields CASSQDLAGGEQFF.

The V and J genes are TRBV5-4 and TRBJ2-5; D is possibly TRBD2 (5 bases). Between the trimmed V and J ends, which lost 0 bases and 2 bases, there was a span of 11 bases. CDR1 and CDR2 from the germline V gene are SGHNT and YYREEE (reference sequence). The CDR3 contains 15 residues. CDR3 residues: CASSLASGRQETQYF. CDR3 sequence (DNA): TGTGCCAGCAGCTTGGCTTCGGGAAGACAAGAGACCCAGTACTTC. Filled out from reference TRBV5-4 and TRBJ2-5, the complete variable domain reads ETGVTQSPTHLIKTRGQQVTLRCSSQSGHNTVSWYQQALGQGPQFIFQYYREEENGRGNFPPRFSGLQFPNYSSELNVNALELDDSALYLCASSLASGRQETQYFGPGTRLLVL.